Listed here are 10 T cell receptor beta chains from one sample, sequenced in a study of OX40 agonist ivuxolimab in advanced cancers. Library generation was performed with the immunoSEQ multiplex PCR assay. In its TCRdb copy, this immuneACCESS table keeps in-frame sequences only and misses some clones. Where compared with another copy, unresolved V genes explain less than half of these, and the others have no known cause. A total of tens of thousands of clones appear in this sample, around 90% of them only once. The ten top clones hold roughly an eighth of the sample. The starting material was CD4+ or CD8+ T cells sorted from blood, obtained in a trial of the OX40 agonist ivuxolimab. These receptor sequences come from an adult with an advanced solid tumor such as melanoma, head and neck, liver or kidney cancer.

This chain connects TRBV28 to TRBJ1-2, with D unclear. V shed 6 bases and J shed 8 bases, with 10 bases lying between them. The CDR3 consists of 11 residues. Germline CDR1 reads MDHEN; CDR2 reads SYDVKM. CDR3 sequence (DNA): TGTGCCAGCAGCCCAACGGGCGGCTACACCTTC. Protein: CASSPTGGYTF.

In nucleotides, the CDR3 is TGTGCTAGTGCCATGGACAGGGAGGGCAATCAGCCCCAGCATTTT. It codes for CASAMDREGNQPQHF. V usage is TRBV12-5 and J usage is TRBJ1-5, with 8 bases fitting TRBD1. Germline CDR1 and CDR2: LGHNT and FRNRAP. The CDR3 has 15 residues. The V segment lost 7 bases and the J segment 2 bases; nucleotides outside the gene matches: 7.

In DNA, the CDR3 is TGTGCCAGCAGCCCGATATCAGGAAACACCATATATTTT. Translated, it gives CASSPISGNTIYF. The V gene is TRBV7-9, the J gene TRBJ1-3, with D hard to call. The CDR3 consists of 13 residues. V lost 5 bases and J 4 bases, leaving 9 bases between the germline ends. Germline CDR1 and CDR2: SEHNR and FQNEAQ (reference sequence).

V is TRBV15 and J is TRBJ2-7; D might be TRBD1 (6 bases). The CDR3 length is 15 residues. Germline V gene sequence: CDR1 LNHNV, CDR2 YYDKDF (reference sequence). Trimming removed 3 bases at V and 2 bases at J, with 14 bases between. The CDR3 DNA follows: TGTGCCACCAGCAGGCCTCAGGGGTTAACCTACGAGCAGTACTTC. It is translated as CATSRPQGLTYEQYF. Full variable domain (outside the CDR3, taken from reference TRBV15 and TRBJ2-7): DAMVIQNPRYQVTQFGKPVTLSCSQTLNHNVMYWYQQKSSQAPKLLFHYYDKDFNNEADTPDNFQSRRPNTSFCFLDIRSPGLGDTAMYLCATSRPQGLTYEQYFGPGTRLTVT.

CDR3 DNA sequence: TGTGCCAGCAGCCGTTGGGCGGGACGGACTGAAGCTTTCTTT. As protein: CASSRWAGRTEAFF. V usage is TRBV4-2 and J usage is TRBJ1-1, with D possibly being TRBD1 (5 bases). CDR3 length: 14 residues. V lost 4 bases and J lost 5, with 14 bases in between. CDR1 LGHNA and CDR2 YNFKEQ come from the germline V gene.

J is TRBJ2-1 and V is TRBV28; D perhaps matches TRBD1 (6 bases). V was clipped by 4 bases and J by 0 bases, with 13 bases between them. The CDR3 is made up of 16 amino acids. Germline V gives CDR1 MDHEN, CDR2 SYDVKM. CDR3 bases: TGTGCCAGCAGTTCCTTCAGGGGAGACTCCTACAATGAGCAGTTCTTC. This sequence encodes CASSSFRGDSYNEQFF.

The table lists this clone with a count of one. V usage is TRBV6-1 and J usage is TRBJ2-2, with 8 bases that match TRBD2. Losses at the gene ends were 10 bases for V and 5 bases for J; bases not matched to a gene: 12. Per germline, CDR1 MNHNS and CDR2 SASEGT. CDR3 length: 15 amino acids. The CDR3 DNA sequence: TGTGCCATTCCAGTGTCCAGCGGGGGTACCGGGGAGCTGTTTTTT. It encodes CAIPVSSGGTGELFF.

The chain links TRBV5-1 to TRBJ1-1; D gene uncertain. Per germline, CDR1 SGHRS and CDR2 YFSETQ. Trimming cost V 7 bases and J 4 bases, with 17 bases left between them. The CDR3 has 14 amino acids. The CDR3 DNA is TGCGCCAGCCGTCTAACCACAAGGCCCACTGAAGCTTTCTTT. This translates into CASRLTTRPTEAFF.

This chain connects TRBV10-3 to TRBJ1-2; TRBD1 agrees at 9 bases. V shed 2 bases and J 3 bases; nucleotides not matched to a gene: 7. The germline CDR1 and CDR2 sequences are ENHRY and SYGVKD. This CDR3 contains 16 residues. The CDR3 loop is CAISETTWTGDYGYTF. CDR3 in DNA: TGTGCCATCAGTGAGACCACTTGGACAGGGGACTATGGCTACACCTTC.

The chain has TRBV14 and TRBJ2-1; no reliable D call. Germline lookup yields CDR1 SGHDN and CDR2 FVKESK. V was pared by 0 bases and J by 0 bases, with 9 bases between. There are 16 residues in the CDR3. CDR3 in DNA: TGTGCCAGCAGCCAAGATGACGCGAGCTCCTACAATGAGCAGTTCTTC. This codes for CASSQDDASSYNEQFF.